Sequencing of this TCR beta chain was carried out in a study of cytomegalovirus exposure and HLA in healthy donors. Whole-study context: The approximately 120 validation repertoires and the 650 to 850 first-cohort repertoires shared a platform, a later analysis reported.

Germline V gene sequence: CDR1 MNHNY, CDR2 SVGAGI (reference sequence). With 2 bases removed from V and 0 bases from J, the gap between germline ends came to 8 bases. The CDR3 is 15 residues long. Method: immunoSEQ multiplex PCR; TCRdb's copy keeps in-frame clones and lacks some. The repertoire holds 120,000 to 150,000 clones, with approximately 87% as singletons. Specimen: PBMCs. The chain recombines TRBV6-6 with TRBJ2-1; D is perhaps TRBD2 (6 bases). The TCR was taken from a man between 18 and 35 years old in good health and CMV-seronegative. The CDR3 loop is CASSYGGASYNEQFF. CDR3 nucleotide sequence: TGTGCCAGCAGTTACGGCGGGGCCTCCTACAATGAGCAGTTCTTC.